This TCR beta chain emerged from a study of beta chain features in type 1 diabetes. This clone was observed a handful of times. The whole isolated RNA underwent reverse transcription, so sequencing captured expressed TCRB transcripts. Produced via immunoSEQ multiplex PCR; TCRdb's table is partial and in-frame only. This sample yields hundreds of thousands of clones, of which around a sixth are seen a single time; about 0.087% belongs to the top ten. This CDR3 region has 13 residues. The germline CDR1 and CDR2 sequences are MNHEY and SMNVEV (reference sequence). V lost 1 base to trimming and J lost 6 bases, with 10 bases between them.

Source material: naive CD4+ T cells from blood. The clonotype was recovered from a man between 18 and 35 years old in good health. The rearrangement links TRBV27 to TRBJ2-7, with D tentatively TRBD1 or TRBD2 (6 bases each). The chain's CDR3 is CASSLWGAGEQYF. DNA for the CDR3: TGTGCCAGCAGTTTATGGGGGGCGGGCGAGCAGTACTTC.